Presented here are 5 T cell receptor beta chains from one specimen sequenced in a study of blood T cells in healthy people across ages. Alongside a J-beta primer mix, a sample-barcoded 5' primer served in a second PCR lasting 7 to 11 cycles. In TCRdb, the 5' RACE reads were re-called with MiXCR into one record per CDR3 protein. The repertoire holds 750,000 to 850,000 distinct CDR3 sequences, with just under 25% as singletons. These data also formed part of another study, on T cells of mothers and their children.

What was sequenced was blood. All receptors come from a boy aged 10-17 years in good health.

This chain uses TRBV14 with TRBJ2-4; TRBD1 aligns across 10 bases. Germline CDR1 SGHDN, CDR2 FVKESK. J gave up 7 bases and V 2 bases, and 5 bases lay outside the gene matches. The CDR3 spans 15 residues. The CDR3: CASSQTGGQGNIQYF. CDR3 coding DNA: TGTGCCAGCAGCCAAACTGGGGGACAGGGGAACATTCAGTACTTC.

This rearrangement joins TRBV29-1 to TRBJ1-2, with 8 bases aligning to TRBD1. The CDR3 totals 11 residues. Germline V CDR1 and CDR2: SQVTM, ANQGSEA. Losses at the gene ends were 7 bases for V and 2 bases for J; bases not matched to a gene: 0. The CDR3 here is CSGQGNYGYTF. The CDR3 nucleotides read TGCAGCGGACAGGGGAACTATGGCTACACCTTC.

The chain is built from TRBV14 and TRBJ2-1; possibly TRBD2 for D (5 bases). CDR1 and CDR2 from the germline V gene are SGHDN and FVKESK. V lost 4 bases and J 0 bases, leaving 13 bases between the germline ends. The CDR3 covers 16 residues. For the CDR3, the DNA is TGTGCCAGCAGCCGAGCAGACGGGGTCTCCTACAATGAGCAGTTCTTC. This codes for CASSRADGVSYNEQFF.

This chain links TRBV20-1 with TRBJ2-2; 7 bases fit TRBD2. The V segment lost 3 bases and the J segment 4 bases; nucleotides outside the gene matches: 5. Germline CDR1 DFQATT, CDR2 SNEGSKA (reference sequence). The CDR3 consists of 14 residues. CDR3 in amino acids: CSARTSQGTGELFF. DNA for the CDR3: TGCAGTGCTAGGACTAGCCAGGGCACCGGGGAGCTGTTTTTT.

This clonotype was observed a few times. V gene TRBV27 combines with J gene TRBJ2-5; 11 bases line up with TRBD2. The end of the DNA is better explained by TRBJ2-1, so the J call may be wrong. CDR1 MNHEY and CDR2 SMNVEV come from the germline V gene (reference sequence). The CDR3 totals 14 residues. CDR3 protein: CASSFSGGVNEQFF. For the CDR3, the DNA is TGTGCCAGCAGTTTTAGCGGGGGGGTAAATGAGCAGTTCTTC.